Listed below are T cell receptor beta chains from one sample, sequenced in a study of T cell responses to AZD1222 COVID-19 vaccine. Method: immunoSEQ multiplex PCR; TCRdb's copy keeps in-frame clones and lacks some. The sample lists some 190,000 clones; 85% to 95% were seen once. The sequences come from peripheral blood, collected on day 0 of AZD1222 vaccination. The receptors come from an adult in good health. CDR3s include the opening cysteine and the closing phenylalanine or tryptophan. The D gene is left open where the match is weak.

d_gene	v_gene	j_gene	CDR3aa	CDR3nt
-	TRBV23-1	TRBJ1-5	CASSPTSTPHQPQHF	TGCGCCAGCAGCCCCACAAGCACTCCGCATCAGCCCCAGCATTTT
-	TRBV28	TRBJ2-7	CASSFGGRPYEQYF	TGTGCCAGCAGTTTCGGGGGACGGCCCTACGAGCAGTACTTC
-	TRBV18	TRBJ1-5	CASSPQTNQPQHF	TGTGCCAGCTCACCACAGACGAATCAGCCCCAGCATTTT
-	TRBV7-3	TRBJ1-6	CASSQILRASPLHF	TGTGCCAGCAGCCAGATCCTAAGGGCCTCACCCCTCCACTTT
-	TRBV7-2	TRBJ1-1	CASSEPTGFTAFF	TGTGCCAGCAGCGAACCTACAGGGTTCACAGCTTTCTTT
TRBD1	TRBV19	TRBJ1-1	CASSSKQGLNTEAFF	TGTGCCAGTAGTAGCAAACAGGGGCTGAACACTGAAGCTTTCTTT
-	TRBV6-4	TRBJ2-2	CASSEGASNTGELFF	TGTGCCAGCAGTGAAGGTGCTTCGAACACCGGGGAGCTGTTTTTT
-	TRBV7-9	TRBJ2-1	CASSLATAQGQFF	TGTGCCAGCAGCTTGGCGACGGCCCAAGGGCAGTTCTTC
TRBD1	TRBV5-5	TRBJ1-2	CASSLARGQEGYTF	TGTGCCAGCAGCTTGGCGAGGGGGCAGGAGGGCTACACCTTC
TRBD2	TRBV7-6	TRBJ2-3	CASSLVLGGGSGDTQYF	TGTGCCAGCAGCTTAGTGTTGGGCGGGGGAAGTGGGGATACGCAGTATTTT